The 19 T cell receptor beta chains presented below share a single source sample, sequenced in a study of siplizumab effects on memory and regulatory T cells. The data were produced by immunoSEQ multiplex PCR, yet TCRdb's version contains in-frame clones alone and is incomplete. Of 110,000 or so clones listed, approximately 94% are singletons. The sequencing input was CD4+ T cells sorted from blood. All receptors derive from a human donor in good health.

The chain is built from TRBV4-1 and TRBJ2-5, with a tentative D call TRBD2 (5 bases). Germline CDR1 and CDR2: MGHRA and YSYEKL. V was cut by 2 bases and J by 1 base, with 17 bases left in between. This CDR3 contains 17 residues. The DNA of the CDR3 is TGCGCCAGCAGCCAATTCTTGGCGGGTTTCCCCCAAGAGACCCAGTACTTC. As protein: CASSQFLAGFPQETQYF.

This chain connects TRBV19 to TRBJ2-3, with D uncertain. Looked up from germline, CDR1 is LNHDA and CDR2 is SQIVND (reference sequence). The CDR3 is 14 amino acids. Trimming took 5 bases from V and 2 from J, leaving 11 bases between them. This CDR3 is CASSAIAITDTQYF. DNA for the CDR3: TGTGCCAGTAGTGCTATCGCCATCACAGATACGCAGTATTTT.

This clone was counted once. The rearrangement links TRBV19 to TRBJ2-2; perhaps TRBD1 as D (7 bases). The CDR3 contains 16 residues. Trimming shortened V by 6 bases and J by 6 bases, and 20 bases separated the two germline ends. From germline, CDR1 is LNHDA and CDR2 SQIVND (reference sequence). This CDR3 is CASRGRGRDLPGELFF. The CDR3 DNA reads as TGTGCCAGTAGGGGAAGGGGGCGGGACCTCCCCGGGGAGCTGTTTTTT.

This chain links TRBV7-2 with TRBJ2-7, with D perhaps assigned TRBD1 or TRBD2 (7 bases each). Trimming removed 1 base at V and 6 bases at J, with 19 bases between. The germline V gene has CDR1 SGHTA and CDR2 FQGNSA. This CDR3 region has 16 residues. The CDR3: CASSLGGRGGSGEQYF. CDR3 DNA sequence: TGTGCCAGCAGCTTAGGAGGCAGGGGGGGGTCAGGCGAGCAGTACTTC.

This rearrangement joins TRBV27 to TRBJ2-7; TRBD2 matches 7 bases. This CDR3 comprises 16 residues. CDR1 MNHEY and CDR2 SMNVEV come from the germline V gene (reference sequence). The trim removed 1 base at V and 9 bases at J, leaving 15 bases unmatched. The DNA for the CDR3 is TGTGCCAGCAGTTTATTACCCGAGACTAGCCGAACTAGGCAGTACTTC. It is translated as CASSLLPETSRTRQYF.

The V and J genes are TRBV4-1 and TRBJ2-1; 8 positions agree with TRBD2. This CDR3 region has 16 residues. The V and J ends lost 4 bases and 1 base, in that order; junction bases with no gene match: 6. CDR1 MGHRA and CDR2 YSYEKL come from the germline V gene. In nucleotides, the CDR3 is TGCGCCAGCAGCCTCGGGACTAGACGATCCTACAATGAGCAGTTCTTC. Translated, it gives CASSLGTRRSYNEQFF.

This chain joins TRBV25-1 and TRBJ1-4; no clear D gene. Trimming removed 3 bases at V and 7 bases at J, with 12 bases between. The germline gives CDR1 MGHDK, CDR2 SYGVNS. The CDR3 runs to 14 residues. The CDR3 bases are TGTGCCAGCAGTGACCGGCCACTTGGTGAAAAACTGTTTTTT. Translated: CASSDRPLGEKLFF.

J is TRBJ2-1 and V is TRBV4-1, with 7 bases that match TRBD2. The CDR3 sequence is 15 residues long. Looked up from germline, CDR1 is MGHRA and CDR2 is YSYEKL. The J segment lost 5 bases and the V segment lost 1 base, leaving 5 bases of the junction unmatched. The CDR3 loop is CASSQGWLADNEQFF. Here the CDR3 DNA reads TGCGCCAGCAGCCAAGGATGGCTAGCGGACAATGAGCAGTTCTTC.

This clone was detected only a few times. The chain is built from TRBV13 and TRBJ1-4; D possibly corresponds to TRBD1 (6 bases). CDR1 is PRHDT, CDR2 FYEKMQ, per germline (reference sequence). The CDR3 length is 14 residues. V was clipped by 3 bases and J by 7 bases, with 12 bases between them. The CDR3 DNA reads TGTGCCAGCAGCTTCTATAGGACAGCTGAAAAACTGTTTTTT. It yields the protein CASSFYRTAEKLFF.

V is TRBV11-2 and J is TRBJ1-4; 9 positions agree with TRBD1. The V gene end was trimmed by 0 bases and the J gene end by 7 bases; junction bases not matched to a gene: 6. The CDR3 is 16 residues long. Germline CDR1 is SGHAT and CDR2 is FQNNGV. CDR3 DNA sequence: TGTGCCAGCAGCTTAGAGGGGACAGGGAGGATTGAAAAACTGTTTTTT. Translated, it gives CASSLEGTGRIEKLFF. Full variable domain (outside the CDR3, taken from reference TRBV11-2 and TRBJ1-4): EAGVAQSPRYKIIEKRQSVAFWCNPISGHATLYWYQQILGQGPKLLIQFQNNGVVDDSQLPKDRFSAERLKGVDSTLKIQPAKLEDSAVYLCASSLEGTGRIEKLFFGSGTQLSVL.

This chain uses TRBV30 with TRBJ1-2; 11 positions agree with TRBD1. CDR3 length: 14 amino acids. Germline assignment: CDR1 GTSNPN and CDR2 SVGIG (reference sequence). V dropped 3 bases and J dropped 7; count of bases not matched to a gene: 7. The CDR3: CAWRIGQGASGYTF. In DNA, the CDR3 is TGTGCCTGGAGGATAGGACAGGGGGCGTCTGGCTACACCTTC.

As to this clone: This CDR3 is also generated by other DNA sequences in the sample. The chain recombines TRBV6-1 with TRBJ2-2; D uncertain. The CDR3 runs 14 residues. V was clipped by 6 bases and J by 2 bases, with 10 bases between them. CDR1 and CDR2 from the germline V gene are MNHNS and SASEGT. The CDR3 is CASSPKTNTGELFF. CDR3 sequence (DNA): TGTGCCAGCAGCCCGAAAACAAACACCGGGGAGCTGTTTTTT.

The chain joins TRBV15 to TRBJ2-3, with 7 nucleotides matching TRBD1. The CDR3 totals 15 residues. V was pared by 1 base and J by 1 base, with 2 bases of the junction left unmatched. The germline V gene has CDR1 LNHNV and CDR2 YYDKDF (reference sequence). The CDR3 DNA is TGTGCCACCAGCAGAGGACAGGGAGGCACAGATACGCAGTATTTT. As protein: CATSRGQGGTDTQYF.

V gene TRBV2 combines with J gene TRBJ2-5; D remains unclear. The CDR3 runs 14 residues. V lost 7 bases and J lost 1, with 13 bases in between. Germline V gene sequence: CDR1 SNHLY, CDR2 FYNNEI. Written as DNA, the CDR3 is TGTGCCAGCAATAGACATGGCCTCCAAGAGACCCAGTACTTC. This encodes CASNRHGLQETQYF.

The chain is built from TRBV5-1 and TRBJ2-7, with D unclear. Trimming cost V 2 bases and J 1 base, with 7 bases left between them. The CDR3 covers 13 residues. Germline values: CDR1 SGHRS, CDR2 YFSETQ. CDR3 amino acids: CASSFPGSYEQYF. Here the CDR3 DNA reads TGCGCCAGCAGCTTTCCAGGATCCTACGAGCAGTACTTC.

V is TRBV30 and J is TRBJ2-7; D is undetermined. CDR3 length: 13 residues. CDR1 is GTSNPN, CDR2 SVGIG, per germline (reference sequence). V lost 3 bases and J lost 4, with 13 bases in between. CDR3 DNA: TGTGCCTGGAGCCCTAGTGTTCTTTACGAGCAGTACTTC. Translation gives CAWSPSVLYEQYF. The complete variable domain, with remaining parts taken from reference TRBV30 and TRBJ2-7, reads SQTIHQWPATLVQPVGSPLSLECTVEGTSNPNLYWYRQAAGRGLQLLFYSVGIGQISSEVPQNLSASRPQDRQFILSSKKLLLSDSGFYLCAWSPSVLYEQYFGPGTRLTVT.

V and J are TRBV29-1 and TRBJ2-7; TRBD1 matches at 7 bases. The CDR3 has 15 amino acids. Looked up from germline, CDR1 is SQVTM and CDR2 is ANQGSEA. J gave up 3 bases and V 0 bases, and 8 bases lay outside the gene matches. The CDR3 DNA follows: TGCAGCGTTGAAGATGCTGAGGGGGCTGGCTACGAGCAGTACTTC. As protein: CSVEDAEGAGYEQYF.

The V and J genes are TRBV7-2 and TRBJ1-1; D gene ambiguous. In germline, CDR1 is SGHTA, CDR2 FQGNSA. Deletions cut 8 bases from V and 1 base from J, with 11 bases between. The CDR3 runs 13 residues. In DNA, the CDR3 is TGTGCCAGCTGCTACAGAGCGAACACTGAAGCTTTCTTT. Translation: CASCYRANTEAFF.

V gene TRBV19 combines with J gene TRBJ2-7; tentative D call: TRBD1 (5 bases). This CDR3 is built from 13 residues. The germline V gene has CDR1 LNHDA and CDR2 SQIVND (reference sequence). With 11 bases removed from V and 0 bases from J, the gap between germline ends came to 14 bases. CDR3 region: CAAGRASSYEQYF. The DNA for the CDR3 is TGTGCCGCAGGCAGGGCTAGCTCCTACGAGCAGTACTTC.